Listed here are 21 T cell receptor beta chains from one sample, sequenced in a study of T cells in localized non-small cell lung cancer. Repertoires were generated with immunoSEQ multiplex PCR, while TCRdb's copy carries only in-frame clones and drops some. The sample has about 25,000 clones; 70% to 90% are singletons. The sequences come from peripheral blood mononuclear cells, collected before any cancer treatment. The receptors were sampled from a woman between 35 and 75 years old with stage III lung adenocarcinoma.

The chain joins TRBV9 to TRBJ2-1; D is unresolved. Per the germline V gene, CDR1 is SGDLS and CDR2 is YYNGEE. V lost 0 bases and J 15 bases, leaving 13 bases between the germline ends. The CDR3 spans 12 residues. The CDR3 is CASSVGSAPLFF. In nucleotides, the CDR3 is TGTGCCAGCAGCGTAGGAAGCGCGCCTCTGTTCTTC.

V and J are TRBV7-2 and TRBJ2-6; weak D call: TRBD2 (6 bases). The V and J ends lost 3 bases and 6 bases respectively, with 12 bases between them. This CDR3 region has 15 residues. Germline CDR1 reads SGHTA; CDR2 reads FQGNSA. The DNA for the CDR3 is TGTGCCAGCAGCTTGGCGGGACCTCAGGCCAACGTCCTGACTTTC. As protein: CASSLAGPQANVLTF.

This clone was seen a handful of times. This chain links TRBV4-1 with TRBJ2-7; possible D gene TRBD2, 6 bases. Germline-derived CDR1 and CDR2 are MGHRA and YSYEKL. The CDR3 extends over 15 amino acids. Trimming took off 1 base at V and 4 bases at J, with 14 bases between the two ends. In DNA form, the CDR3 reads TGCGCCAGCAGCCAAGGGTTTACTAGCACGTACGAGCAGTACTTC. Translation: CASSQGFTSTYEQYF.

The chain carries TRBV6-6 and TRBJ1-5; TRBD1 agrees at 7 bases. Trimming cost V 0 bases and J 3 bases; bases outside gene matches: 5. There are 16 residues in the CDR3. CDR1 and CDR2 from the germline V gene are MNHNY and SVGAGI (reference sequence). The CDR3 DNA follows: TGTGCCAGCAGTTACTCGAGTCAGGGGGTCAATCAGCCCCAGCATTTT. Translation gives CASSYSSQGVNQPQHF.

The J gene is TRBJ1-1, the V gene TRBV7-2; a weak D match, TRBD1 (5 bases). The V and J ends lost 5 bases and 0 bases respectively, with 19 bases between them. This CDR3 has 17 amino acids. Germline assignment: CDR1 SGHTA and CDR2 FQGNSA. CDR3 bases: TGTGCCAGCAGCCCCTGGGGGGGTCGGGGTATGAACACTGAAGCTTTCTTT. Its translation: CASSPWGGRGMNTEAFF.

The chain recombines TRBV7-7 with TRBJ2-7, with D perhaps matching TRBD1 or TRBD2 (6 bases each). The CDR3 spans 12 residues. Germline V gives CDR1 SSHAT, CDR2 FNYEAQ (reference sequence). V lost 5 bases and J lost 5, with 10 bases in between. CDR3 protein: CASSPGGNEQYF. The CDR3 DNA reads as TGTGCCAGCAGCCCCGGGGGCAACGAGCAGTACTTC.

The rearrangement joins TRBV29-1 to TRBJ1-4; D is ambiguous. There are 12 residues in the CDR3. Trimming removed 7 bases at V and 3 bases at J, with 9 bases between. From germline, CDR1 is SQVTM and CDR2 ANQGSEA. The CDR3 sequence is CSGLAANEKLFF. The CDR3 DNA follows: TGCAGCGGCCTTGCAGCTAATGAAAAACTGTTTTTT.

The J gene is TRBJ2-7, the V gene TRBV5-8; D call uncertain. The germline V and J ends were trimmed by 1 base and 6 bases, with 14 bases remaining between them. The germline V gene has CDR1 SGHTS and CDR2 YDEGEE. The CDR3 consists of 14 residues. This CDR3 reads CASSLHEGRGEQYF. CDR3 nucleotides: TGTGCCAGCAGCTTGCACGAAGGGCGCGGCGAGCAGTACTTC. The whole variable domain, filled in from reference TRBV5-8 and TRBJ2-7, reads EAGVTQSPTHLIKTRGQQATLRCSPISGHTSVYWYQQALGLGLQFLLWYDEGEERNRGNFPPRFSGRQFPNYSSELNVNALELEDSALYLCASSLHEGRGEQYFGPGTRLTVT.

V is TRBV19 and J is TRBJ1-1; D call uncertain. V lost 1 base and J 0 bases, leaving 6 bases between the germline ends. The CDR3 covers 14 residues. From germline, CDR1 is LNHDA and CDR2 SQIVND (reference sequence). The chain's CDR3 is CASSIGEVNTEAFF. DNA of the CDR3: TGTGCCAGTAGTATAGGGGAGGTGAACACTGAAGCTTTCTTT.

In this sample, this clone turned up once. The chain has TRBV4-1 and TRBJ2-1, with no clear D. CDR1 is MGHRA, CDR2 YSYEKL, per germline. Trimming stripped 3 bases from V and 2 bases from J, with 5 bases between. The CDR3 sequence is 13 residues long. This CDR3 reads CASSHPPYNEQFF. The DNA for the CDR3 is TGCGCCAGCAGCCACCCCCCCTACAATGAGCAGTTCTTC.

The genes are TRBV19 and TRBJ2-2; 7 bases are shared with TRBD1. The J segment lost 4 bases and the V segment lost 10 bases, leaving 9 bases of the junction unmatched. CDR1 and CDR2 from the germline V gene are LNHDA and SQIVND (reference sequence). The CDR3 contains 14 residues. The CDR3 region is CATHRQGLTGELFF. Here the CDR3 DNA reads TGTGCCACACACCGACAGGGTCTCACCGGGGAGCTGTTTTTT.

V gene TRBV5-5 combines with J gene TRBJ2-6, with 10 bases matching TRBD2. This CDR3 is 17 amino acids long. With 0 bases clipped from V and 6 bases from J, the junction kept 6 bases outside the gene matches. CDR1 is SGHKS and CDR2 is YYEKEE in the germline V gene (reference sequence). The CDR3 DNA follows: TGTGCCAGCAGCTTGGGGCTAGCGGGGGATGTGGCCAACGTCCTGACTTTC. Its translation: CASSLGLAGDVANVLTF.

J is TRBJ1-5 and V is TRBV7-8; 12 nucleotides agree with TRBD1. The J segment lost 6 bases and the V segment lost 5 bases, leaving 17 bases of the junction unmatched. In germline, CDR1 is SGHVS, CDR2 FQNEAQ. The CDR3 is 19 amino acids. CDR3 in amino acids: CASSARDRGRVAQSQPQHF. The CDR3 DNA sequence: TGTGCCAGCAGCGCGCGGGACAGGGGGCGAGTGGCCCAAAGTCAGCCCCAGCATTTT.

This clone was picked up a small number of times. The gene calls are TRBV4-3 and TRBJ1-1; 7 nucleotides align to TRBD1. This CDR3 has 13 amino acids. V lost 1 base and J lost 8; bases outside the gene matches: 4. Germline V gives CDR1 LGHNA, CDR2 YSLEER. The CDR3, as DNA: TGCGCCAGCAGCCAAGTGGGGACAGCCGAAGCTTTCTTT. This encodes CASSQVGTAEAFF.

The rearrangement joins TRBV9 to TRBJ2-1, with TRBD1 identical over 10 bases. This CDR3 spans 16 amino acids. Trimming removed 4 bases from V and 4 bases from J; junction bases left unmatched: 8. Germline CDR1 SGDLS, CDR2 YYNGEE. This chain's CDR3 is CASSTAGTGAYNEQFF. The DNA of the CDR3 is TGTGCCAGCAGCACTGCCGGGACAGGGGCTTACAATGAGCAGTTCTTC.

The rearrangement links TRBV7-2 to TRBJ1-4; possible D gene TRBD1, 5 bases. Germline lookup yields CDR1 SGHTA and CDR2 FQGNSA. Between the trimmed V and J ends, which lost 2 bases and 10 bases, there was a span of 14 bases. The CDR3 covers 14 residues. Here the CDR3 DNA reads TGTGCCAGCAGCTTACGGGGACCGCCCGGAAAACTGTTTTTT. Translated: CASSLRGPPGKLFF. The whole variable domain, filled in from reference TRBV7-2 and TRBJ1-4, reads GAGVSQSPSNKVTEKGKDVELRCDPISGHTALYWYRQSLGQGLEFLIYFQGNSAPDKSGLPSDRFSAERTGGSVSTLTIQRTQQEDSAVYLCASSLRGPPGKLFFGSGTQLSVL.

This chain's CDR3 is CASSLGTASRETQYF. The CDR3 region has the DNA TGTGCCAGCAGCTTAGGGACGGCTTCCCGAGAGACCCAGTACTTC. This chain uses TRBV11-2 with TRBJ2-5, with D unresolved. Germline CDR1 and CDR2: SGHAT and FQNNGV. CDR3 length: 15 residues. Trimming stripped 1 base from V and 4 bases from J, with 13 bases between.

This clone occurred once. The chain has TRBV5-6 and TRBJ2-7; 8 positions agree with TRBD2. The V segment lost 6 bases and the J segment 2 bases; nucleotides outside the gene matches: 7. CDR3 length: 14 amino acids. Germline V lookup: CDR1 SGHDT, CDR2 YYEEEE. CDR3 in DNA: TGTGCCAGCATCATAGCGGGACGGCCCTACGAGCAGTACTTC. Amino acid sequence: CASIIAGRPYEQYF.

This chain links TRBV30 with TRBJ1-1; no firm D call. V lost 2 bases and J lost 6, with 19 bases in between. The CDR3 spans 15 residues. In germline, CDR1 is GTSNPN, CDR2 SVGIG (reference sequence). The CDR3 protein is CAWSLRRGNLAEAFF. CDR3 nucleotides: TGTGCCTGGAGTTTGCGGCGGGGAAATTTGGCTGAAGCTTTCTTT.

The chain links TRBV29-1 to TRBJ1-4; 7 nucleotides match TRBD1. This CDR3 region has 14 residues. The junction had 10 bases not matched to a gene; V was cut back by 7 bases and J by 5 bases. Germline CDR1 is SQVTM and CDR2 is ANQGSEA. In nucleotides, the CDR3 is TGCAGCGGTACAGGGGCCGCCCTGAATGAAAAACTGTTTTTT. Its protein is CSGTGAALNEKLFF.

The chain couples TRBV30 to TRBJ1-5; possibly TRBD1 for D (6 bases). V was pared by 2 bases and J by 7 bases, with 15 bases between. The CDR3 extends over 14 amino acids. Germline values: CDR1 GTSNPN, CDR2 SVGIG (reference sequence). CDR3 sequence reads: CAWSTAGVGQPQHF. The CDR3 bases are TGTGCCTGGAGTACGGCAGGGGTAGGACAGCCCCAGCATTTT.